The sequence of this T cell receptor beta chain was determined in a study of T-cell reconstitution after alpha-beta-depleted transplantation in children (TCRdb year 2016). For the study in its entirety: Using TCR repertoire profiling, the study followed T-cell immune reconstitution in a quantitative way in children after TCRalphabeta/CD19-depleted allogeneic hematopoietic cell transplantation.

The germline V gene (reference sequence) gives CDR1 as MNHEY and CDR2 as SMNVEV. V is clipped by 3 bases and J by 3 bases, and the sequence between their germline boundaries is 12 bases long. The CDR3 sequence holds 15 residues, the cysteine and phenylalanine included. Only CDR3 DNA is held: 45 bases, read in frame from base 1. Library creation used PCR. Instrument used: Illumina HiSeq 2500. To normalize quantification of the TCRbeta repertoire, the TCR libraries were built with molecular barcoding that relied on unique molecular identifiers. TCRdb applied fastp at Q25 and MiXCR to the public reads, then kept only in-frame beta chains. Rows matching on CDR3 protein sequence are summarized as one entry with the most common DNA and genes. For this sample there are about 610,000 distinct CDR3 sequences; over 9.5% appear just once. Of the sample, roughly 4% is held by the ten largest clones. The sample holds a few counts of this clonotype. Its antigen is unknown. Base qualities were left out, and no much larger clone turns up one base away.

The chain is assembled from TRBV27 and TRBJ2-1, and the D gene may be TRBD2, 6 bases matching. This TCR was sampled from a human donor who donated a stem cell graft to a child with acute myeloid leukemia. Sequenced here: PBMCs from the stem cell graft donor, sampled from the stem cell graft. This receptor carries the CDR3 CASSLAGWVYNEQFF. The sequence in DNA is TGTGCCAGCAGTTTGGCGGGATGGGTCTACAATGAGCAGTTCTTC.